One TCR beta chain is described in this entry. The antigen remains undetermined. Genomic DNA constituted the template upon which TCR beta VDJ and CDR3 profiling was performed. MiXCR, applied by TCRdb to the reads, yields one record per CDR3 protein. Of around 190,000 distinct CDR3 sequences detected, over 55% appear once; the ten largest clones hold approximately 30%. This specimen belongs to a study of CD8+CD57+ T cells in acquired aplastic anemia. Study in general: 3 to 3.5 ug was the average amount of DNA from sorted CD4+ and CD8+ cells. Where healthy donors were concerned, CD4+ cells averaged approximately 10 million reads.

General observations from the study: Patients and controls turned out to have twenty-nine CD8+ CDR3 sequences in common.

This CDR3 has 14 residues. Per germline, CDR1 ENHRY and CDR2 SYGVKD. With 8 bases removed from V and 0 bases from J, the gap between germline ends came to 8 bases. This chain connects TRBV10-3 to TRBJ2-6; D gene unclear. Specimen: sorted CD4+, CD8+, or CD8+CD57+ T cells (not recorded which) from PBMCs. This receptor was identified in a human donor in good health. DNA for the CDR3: TGTGCCATCGCCCCGGACTCTGGGGCCAACGTCCTGACTTTC. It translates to CAIAPDSGANVLTF.